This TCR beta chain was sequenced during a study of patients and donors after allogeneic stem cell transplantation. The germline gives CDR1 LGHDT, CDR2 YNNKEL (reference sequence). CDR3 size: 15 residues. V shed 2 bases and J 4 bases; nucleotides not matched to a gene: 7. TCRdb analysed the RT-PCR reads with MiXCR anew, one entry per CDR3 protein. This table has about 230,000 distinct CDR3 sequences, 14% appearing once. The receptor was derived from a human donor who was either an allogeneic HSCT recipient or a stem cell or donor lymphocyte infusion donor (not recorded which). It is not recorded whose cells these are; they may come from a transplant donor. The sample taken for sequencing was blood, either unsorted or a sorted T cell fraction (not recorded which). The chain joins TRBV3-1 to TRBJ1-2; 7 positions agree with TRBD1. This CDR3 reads CASSQTTGRGYGYTF. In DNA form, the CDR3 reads TGTGCCAGCAGCCAAACGACAGGGCGAGGCTATGGCTACACCTTC.